A selection of T cell receptor beta chains follows, all from one sample in a study of T cells in localized non-small cell lung cancer. Using immunoSEQ multiplex PCR, the repertoire was profiled, and TCRdb retains in-frame clones only, with some absent. Of just over 20,000 clones listed, approximately 84% are singletons. Material: peripheral blood, obtained before any cancer treatment. The receptors were gathered from a man aged 35-75 years with stage I lung adenocarcinoma. Each CDR3 is given with its conserved first and last residue. Size is omitted from some rows. Given values are once, few, many or a class for expanded clones.

V	J	size	CDR3
TRBV7-9	TRBJ2-7	.	CASSFTWAHYEQYF
TRBV7-2	TRBJ1-2	.	CASSPLGGFGYTF
TRBV5-1	TRBJ2-1	.	CASSPGTYNEQFF
TRBV11-2	TRBJ2-1	.	CASSLERTSGGDLYNEQFF
TRBV4-2	TRBJ2-7	medium-sized	CASSQTGGYEQYF
TRBV28	TRBJ1-2	few	CASRSTGANYGYTF
TRBV18	TRBJ1-2	.	CASSRGTGGPYGYTF
TRBV19	TRBJ1-1	.	CASSISGGQNTEAFF
TRBV9	TRBJ1-3	.	CASSIRTGPISGNTIYF
TRBV28	TRBJ1-2	.	CASSLSGYSGYGYTF
TRBV29-1	TRBJ2-5	.	CSVVGSGQETQYF
TRBV5-8	TRBJ2-3	.	CASSLGTSGTSTDTQYF
TRBV5-4	TRBJ2-1	.	CASSLVAGQGDEQFF
TRBV9	TRBJ2-3	.	CASSPRTGISTDTQYF
TRBV5-1	TRBJ2-7	.	CASSFGGSLYEQYF
TRBV27	TRBJ2-7	.	CASSSRDGAYEQYF
TRBV21-1	TRBJ2-2	.	CASSKMAGTSGNTGELFF
TRBV6-1	TRBJ1-5	.	CASSEAGVNQPQHF
TRBV9	TRBJ2-1	.	CASSVVVGGGEGEQFF
TRBV5-1	TRBJ2-2	.	CASSLVPGELFF
TRBV5-4	TRBJ2-1	.	CASSFPGLSSNNEQFF
TRBV5-1	TRBJ1-1	few	CASSPLQGNTEAFF
TRBV7-2	TRBJ2-7	.	CASSASGMSSYEQYF
TRBV7-2	TRBJ1-2	few	CASSLAYWGQQYGYTF
TRBV5-1	TRBJ2-5	.	CASSLAQLAGEETQYF
TRBV6-6	TRBJ2-3	.	CASSYRDPSRDTQYF
TRBV11-2	TRBJ2-3	once	CASSLGQIGTQYF
TRBV28	TRBJ2-7	once	CASSFSSERSRGYEQYF
TRBV9	TRBJ2-2	.	CASSPTSGTGELFF
TRBV21-1	TRBJ2-2	.	CASSKGLAGDTGELFF
TRBV6-6	TRBJ1-5	.	CASSSSPRDQPQHF
TRBV6-6	TRBJ1-1	few	CASSLRGTEAFF
TRBV9	TRBJ2-7	.	CASSVEGQAYEQYF
TRBV28	TRBJ2-1	.	CASSHGSNPGGEQFF
TRBV21-1	TRBJ2-7	.	CASSKGSGPGFYEQYF